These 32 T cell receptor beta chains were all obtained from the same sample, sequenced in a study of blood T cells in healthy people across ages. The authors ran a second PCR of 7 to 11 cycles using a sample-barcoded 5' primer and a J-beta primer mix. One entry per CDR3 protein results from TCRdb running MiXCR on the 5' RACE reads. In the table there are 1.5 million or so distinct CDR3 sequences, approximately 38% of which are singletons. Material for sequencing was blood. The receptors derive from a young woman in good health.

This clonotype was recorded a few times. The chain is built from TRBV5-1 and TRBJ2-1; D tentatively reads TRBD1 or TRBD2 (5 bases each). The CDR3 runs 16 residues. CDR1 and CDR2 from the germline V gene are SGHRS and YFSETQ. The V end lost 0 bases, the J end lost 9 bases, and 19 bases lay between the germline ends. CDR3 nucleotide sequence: TGCGCCAGCAGCTTGGCGAGGGACCGCCTCTTTAGTGAGCAGTTCTTC. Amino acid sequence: CASSLARDRLFSEQFF.

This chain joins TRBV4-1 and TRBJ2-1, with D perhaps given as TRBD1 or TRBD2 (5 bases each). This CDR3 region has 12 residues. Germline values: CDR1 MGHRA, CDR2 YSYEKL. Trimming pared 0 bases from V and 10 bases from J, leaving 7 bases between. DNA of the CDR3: TGCGCCAGCAGCCAAGACGGGGCCGAGCAGTTCTTC. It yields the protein CASSQDGAEQFF.

CDR3 sequence reads: CASSPVGGGNTEAFF. DNA for the CDR3: TGTGCCAGCAGCCCAGTGGGGGGGGGCAACACTGAAGCTTTCTTT. The rearrangement joins TRBV28 to TRBJ1-1; D might be TRBD1 (6 bases). The germline V gene has CDR1 MDHEN and CDR2 SYDVKM. CDR3 size: 15 residues. The germline V and J ends were trimmed by 6 bases and 2 bases, with 16 bases remaining between them. Filled out from reference TRBV28 and TRBJ1-1, the complete variable domain reads DVKVTQSSRYLVKRTGEKVFLECVQDMDHENMFWYRQDPGLGLRLIYFSYDVKMKEKGDIPEGYSVSREKKERFSLILESASTNQTSMYLCASSPVGGGNTEAFFGQGTRLTVV.

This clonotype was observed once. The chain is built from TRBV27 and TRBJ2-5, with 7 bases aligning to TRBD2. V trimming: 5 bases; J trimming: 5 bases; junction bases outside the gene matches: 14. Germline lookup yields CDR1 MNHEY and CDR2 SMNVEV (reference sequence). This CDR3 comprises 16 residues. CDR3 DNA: TGTGCCAGCAGTACGTCCGGTAGCGGGTGGGGCGAGACCCAGTACTTC. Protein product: CASSTSGSGWGETQYF.

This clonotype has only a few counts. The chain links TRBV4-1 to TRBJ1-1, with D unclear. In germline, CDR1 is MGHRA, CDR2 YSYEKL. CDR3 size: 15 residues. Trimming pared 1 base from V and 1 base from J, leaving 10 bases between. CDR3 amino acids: CASSQVNGPNTEAFF. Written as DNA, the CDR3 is TGCGCCAGCAGCCAAGTCAATGGCCCGAACACTGAAGCTTTCTTT.

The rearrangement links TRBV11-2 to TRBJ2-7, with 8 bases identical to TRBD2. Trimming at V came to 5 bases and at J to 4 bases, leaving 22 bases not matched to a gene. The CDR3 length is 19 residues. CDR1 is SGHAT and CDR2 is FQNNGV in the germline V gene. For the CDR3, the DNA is TGTGCCAGCAGCCCGGGAGGGGGTGACAGCGGTTTACTCCTATACGAGCAGTACTTC. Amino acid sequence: CASSPGGGDSGLLLYEQYF.

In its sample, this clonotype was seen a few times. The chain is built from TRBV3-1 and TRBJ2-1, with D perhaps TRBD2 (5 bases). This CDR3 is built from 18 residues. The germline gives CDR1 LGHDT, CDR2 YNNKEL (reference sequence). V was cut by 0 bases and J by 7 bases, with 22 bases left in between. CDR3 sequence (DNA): TGTGCCAGCAGCCAAGATGGACTTGCGGGCCCCGGGAAGAATGAGCAGTTCTTC. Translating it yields CASSQDGLAGPGKNEQFF.

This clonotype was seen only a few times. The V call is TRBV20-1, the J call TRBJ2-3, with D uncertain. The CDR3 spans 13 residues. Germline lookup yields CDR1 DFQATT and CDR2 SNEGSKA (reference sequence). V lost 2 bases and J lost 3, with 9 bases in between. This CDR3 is CSARRQTTDTQYF. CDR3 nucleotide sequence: TGCAGTGCTAGACGGCAAACTACAGATACGCAGTATTTT.

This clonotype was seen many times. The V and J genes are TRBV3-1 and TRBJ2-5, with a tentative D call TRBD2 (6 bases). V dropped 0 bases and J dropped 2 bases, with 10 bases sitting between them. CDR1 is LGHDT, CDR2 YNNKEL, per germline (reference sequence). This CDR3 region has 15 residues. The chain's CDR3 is CASSQDGGLQETQYF. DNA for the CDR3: TGTGCCAGCAGCCAAGATGGAGGGCTGCAAGAGACCCAGTACTTC.

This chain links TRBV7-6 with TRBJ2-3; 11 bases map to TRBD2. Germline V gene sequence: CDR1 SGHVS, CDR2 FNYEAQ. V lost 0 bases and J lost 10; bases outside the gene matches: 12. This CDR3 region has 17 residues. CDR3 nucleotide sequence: TGTGCCAGCAGCTTAGCGCTTAGTAGCGGGAGGGCATACGCGCAGTATTTT. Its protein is CASSLALSSGRAYAQYF.

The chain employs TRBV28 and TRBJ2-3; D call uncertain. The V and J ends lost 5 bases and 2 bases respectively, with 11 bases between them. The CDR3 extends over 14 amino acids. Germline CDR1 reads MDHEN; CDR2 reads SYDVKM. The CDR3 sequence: CASSAQDTTDTQYF. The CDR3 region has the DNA TGTGCCAGCAGTGCCCAGGATACCACAGATACGCAGTATTTT.

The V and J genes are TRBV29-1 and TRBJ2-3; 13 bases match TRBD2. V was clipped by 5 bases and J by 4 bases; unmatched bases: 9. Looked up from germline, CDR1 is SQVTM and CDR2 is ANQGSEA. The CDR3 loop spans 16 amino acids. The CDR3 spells CSVKGTSGEIADTQYF. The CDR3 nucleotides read TGCAGCGTTAAAGGGACTAGCGGGGAAATAGCAGATACGCAGTATTTT.

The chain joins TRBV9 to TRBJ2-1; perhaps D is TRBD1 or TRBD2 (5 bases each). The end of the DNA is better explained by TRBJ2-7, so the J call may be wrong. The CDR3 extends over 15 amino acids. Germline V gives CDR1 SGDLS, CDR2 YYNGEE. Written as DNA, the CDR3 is TGTGCCAGCAGCGTAAACGGGGCTAGTCATCATGAGCAGTACTTC. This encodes CASSVNGASHHEQYF.

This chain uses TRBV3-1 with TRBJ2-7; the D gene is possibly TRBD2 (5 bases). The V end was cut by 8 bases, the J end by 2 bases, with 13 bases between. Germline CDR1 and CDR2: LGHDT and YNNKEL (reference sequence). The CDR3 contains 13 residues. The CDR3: CASARRGTYEQYF. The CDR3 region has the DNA TGTGCCAGCGCCCGACGAGGGACCTACGAGCAGTACTTC.

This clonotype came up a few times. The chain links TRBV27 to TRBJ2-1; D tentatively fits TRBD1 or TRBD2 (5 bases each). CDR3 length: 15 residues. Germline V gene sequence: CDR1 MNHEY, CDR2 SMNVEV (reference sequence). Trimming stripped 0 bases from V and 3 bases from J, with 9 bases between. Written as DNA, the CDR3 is TGTGCCAGCAGTTTATCGGAGGACAACTACAATGAGCAGTTCTTC. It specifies CASSLSEDNYNEQFF.

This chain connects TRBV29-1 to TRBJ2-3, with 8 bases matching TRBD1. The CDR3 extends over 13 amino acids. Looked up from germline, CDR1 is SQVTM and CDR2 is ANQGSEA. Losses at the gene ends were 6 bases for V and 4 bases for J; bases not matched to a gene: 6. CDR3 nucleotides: TGCAGCGTAGGACAGGGTAGCGCAGATACGCAGTATTTT. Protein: CSVGQGSADTQYF.

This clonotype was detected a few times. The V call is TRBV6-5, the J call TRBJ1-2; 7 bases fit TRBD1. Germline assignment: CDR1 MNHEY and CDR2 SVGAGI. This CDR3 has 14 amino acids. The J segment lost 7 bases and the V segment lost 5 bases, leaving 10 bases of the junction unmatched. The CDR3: CASSRGTDLLGYTF. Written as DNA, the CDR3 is TGTGCCAGCAGTCGGGGGACAGACCTTCTTGGCTACACCTTC.

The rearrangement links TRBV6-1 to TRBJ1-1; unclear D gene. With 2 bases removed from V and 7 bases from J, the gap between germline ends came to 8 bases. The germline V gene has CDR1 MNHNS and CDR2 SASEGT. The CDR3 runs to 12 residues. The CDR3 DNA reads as TGTGCCAGCAGTGAACCGTGGCGTGAAGCTTTCTTT. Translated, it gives CASSEPWREAFF.

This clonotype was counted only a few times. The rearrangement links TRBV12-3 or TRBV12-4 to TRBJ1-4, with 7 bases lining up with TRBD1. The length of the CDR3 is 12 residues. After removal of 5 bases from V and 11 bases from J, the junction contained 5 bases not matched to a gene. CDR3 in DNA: TGTGCCAGCAGTGGGGACAGTTGGAAACTGTTTTTT. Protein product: CASSGDSWKLFF.

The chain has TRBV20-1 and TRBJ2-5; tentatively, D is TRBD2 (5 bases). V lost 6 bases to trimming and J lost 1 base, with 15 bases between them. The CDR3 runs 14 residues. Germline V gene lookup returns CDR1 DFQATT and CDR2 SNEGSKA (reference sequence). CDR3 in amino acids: CSATKGGPQETQYF. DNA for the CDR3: TGCAGTGCGACCAAGGGCGGGCCCCAAGAGACCCAGTACTTC.

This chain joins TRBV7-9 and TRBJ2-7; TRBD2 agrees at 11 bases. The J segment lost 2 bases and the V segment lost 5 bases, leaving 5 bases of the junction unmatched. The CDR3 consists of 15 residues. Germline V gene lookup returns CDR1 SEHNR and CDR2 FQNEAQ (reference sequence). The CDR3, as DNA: TGTGCCAGCAGCCCACTAGCGGGGGCCACCTACGAGCAGTACTTC. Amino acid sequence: CASSPLAGATYEQYF.

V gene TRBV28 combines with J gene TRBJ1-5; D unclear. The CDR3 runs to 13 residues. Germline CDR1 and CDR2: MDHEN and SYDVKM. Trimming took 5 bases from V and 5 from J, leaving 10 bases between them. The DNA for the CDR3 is TGTGCCAGCAGTCCGCACTACGATCAGCCCCAGCATTTT. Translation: CASSPHYDQPQHF.

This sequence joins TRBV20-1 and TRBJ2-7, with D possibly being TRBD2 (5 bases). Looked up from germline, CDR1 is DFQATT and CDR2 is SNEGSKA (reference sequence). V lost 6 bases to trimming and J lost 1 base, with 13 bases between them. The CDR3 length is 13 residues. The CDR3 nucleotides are TGCAGTGCGTTGGACTGGAAATCCTACGAGCAGTACTTC. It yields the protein CSALDWKSYEQYF.

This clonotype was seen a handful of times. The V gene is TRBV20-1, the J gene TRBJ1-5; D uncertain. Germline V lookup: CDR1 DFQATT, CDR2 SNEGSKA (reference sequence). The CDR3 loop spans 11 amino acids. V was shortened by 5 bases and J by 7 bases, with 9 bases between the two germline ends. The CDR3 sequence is CSAPDSQPQHF. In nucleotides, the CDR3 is TGCAGTGCTCCGGATTCCCAGCCCCAGCATTTT.

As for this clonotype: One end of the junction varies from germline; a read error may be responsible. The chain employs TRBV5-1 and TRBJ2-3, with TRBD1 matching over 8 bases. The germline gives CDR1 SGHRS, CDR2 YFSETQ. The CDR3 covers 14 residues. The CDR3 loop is CASRRDRGTGTQYF. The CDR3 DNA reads TGCGCCAGCAGACGAGACAGGGGAACAGGTACGCAGTATTTT. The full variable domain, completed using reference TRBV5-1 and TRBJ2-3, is KAGVTQTPRYLIKTRGQQVTLSCSPISGHRSVSWYQQTPGQGLQFLFEYFSETQRNKGNFPGRFSGRQFSNSRSEMNVSTLELGDSALYLCASRRDRGTGTQYFGPGTRLTVL.

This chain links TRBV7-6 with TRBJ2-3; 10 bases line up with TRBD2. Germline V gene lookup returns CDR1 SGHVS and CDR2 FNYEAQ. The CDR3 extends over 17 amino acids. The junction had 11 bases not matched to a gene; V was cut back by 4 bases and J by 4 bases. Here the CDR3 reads CASSSLVASGSPDTQYF. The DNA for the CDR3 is TGTGCCAGCAGCTCCCTGGTGGCTAGCGGGAGTCCAGATACGCAGTATTTT.

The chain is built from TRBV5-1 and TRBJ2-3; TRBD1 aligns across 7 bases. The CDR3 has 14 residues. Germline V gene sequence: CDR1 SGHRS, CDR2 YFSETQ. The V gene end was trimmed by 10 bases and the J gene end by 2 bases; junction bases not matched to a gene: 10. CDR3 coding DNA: TGCGCCGGGCGGATGGGACAGAACACAGATACGCAGTATTTT. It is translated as CAGRMGQNTDTQYF.

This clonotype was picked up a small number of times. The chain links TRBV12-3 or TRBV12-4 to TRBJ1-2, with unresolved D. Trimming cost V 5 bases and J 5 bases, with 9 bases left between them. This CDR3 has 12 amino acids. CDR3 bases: TGTGCCAGCAGTAATACAGCTTATGGCTACACCTTC. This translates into CASSNTAYGYTF.

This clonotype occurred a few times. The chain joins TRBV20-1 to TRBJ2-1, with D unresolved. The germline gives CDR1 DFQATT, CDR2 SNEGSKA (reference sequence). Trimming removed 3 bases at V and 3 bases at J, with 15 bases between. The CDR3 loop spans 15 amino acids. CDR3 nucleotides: TGCAGTGCTAGGGGTAGTAGTAGTGGCTACAATGAGCAGTTCTTC. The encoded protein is CSARGSSSGYNEQFF.

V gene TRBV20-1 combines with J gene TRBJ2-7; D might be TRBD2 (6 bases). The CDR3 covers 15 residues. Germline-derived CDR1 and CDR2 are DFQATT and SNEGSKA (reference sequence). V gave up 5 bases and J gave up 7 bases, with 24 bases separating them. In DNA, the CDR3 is TGCAGTGCTCATGAGTGGGGCGGGACCTTGGGGGAGCAGTACTTC. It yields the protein CSAHEWGGTLGEQYF.

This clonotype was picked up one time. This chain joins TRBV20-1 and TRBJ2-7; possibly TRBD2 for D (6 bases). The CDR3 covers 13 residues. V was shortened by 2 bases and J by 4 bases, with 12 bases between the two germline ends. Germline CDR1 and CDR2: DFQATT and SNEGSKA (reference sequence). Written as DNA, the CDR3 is TGCAGTGCTAGACCTTGGGGGGATTACGAGCAGTACTTC. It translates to CSARPWGDYEQYF.

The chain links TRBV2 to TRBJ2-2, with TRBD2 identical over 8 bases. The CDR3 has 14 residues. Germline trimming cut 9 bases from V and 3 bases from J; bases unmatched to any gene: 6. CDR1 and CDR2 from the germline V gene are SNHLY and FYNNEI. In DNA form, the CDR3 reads TGTGCCAGTTCAGCGGGAGAGTACACCGGGGAGCTGTTTTTT. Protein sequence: CASSAGEYTGELFF. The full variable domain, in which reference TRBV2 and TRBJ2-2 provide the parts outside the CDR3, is EPEVTQTPSHQVTQMGQEVILRCVPISNHLYFYWYRQILGQKVEFLVSFYNNEISEKSEIFDDQFSVERPDGSNFTLKIRSTKLEDSAMYFCASSAGEYTGELFFGEGSRLTVL.